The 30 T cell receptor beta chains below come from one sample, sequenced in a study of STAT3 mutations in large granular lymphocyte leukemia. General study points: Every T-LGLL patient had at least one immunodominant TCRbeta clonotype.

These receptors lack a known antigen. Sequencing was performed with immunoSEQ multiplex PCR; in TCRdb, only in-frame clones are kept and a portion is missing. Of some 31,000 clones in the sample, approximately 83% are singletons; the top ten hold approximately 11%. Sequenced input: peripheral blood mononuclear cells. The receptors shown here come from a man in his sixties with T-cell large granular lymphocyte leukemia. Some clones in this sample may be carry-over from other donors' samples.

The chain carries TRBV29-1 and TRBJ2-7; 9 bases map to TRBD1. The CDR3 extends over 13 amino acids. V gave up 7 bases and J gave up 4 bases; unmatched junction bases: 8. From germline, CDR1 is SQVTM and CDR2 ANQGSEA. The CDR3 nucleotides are TGCAGCGGAGGGGACAGGGCCTCATACGAGCAGTACTTC. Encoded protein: CSGGDRASYEQYF.

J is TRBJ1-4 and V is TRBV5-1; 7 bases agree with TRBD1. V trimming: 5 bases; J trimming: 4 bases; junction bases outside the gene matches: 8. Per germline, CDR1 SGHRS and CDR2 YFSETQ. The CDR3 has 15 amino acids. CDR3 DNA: TGCGCCAGCAGGGATCACAGGGGAAGTAATGAAAAACTGTTTTTT. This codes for CASRDHRGSNEKLFF.

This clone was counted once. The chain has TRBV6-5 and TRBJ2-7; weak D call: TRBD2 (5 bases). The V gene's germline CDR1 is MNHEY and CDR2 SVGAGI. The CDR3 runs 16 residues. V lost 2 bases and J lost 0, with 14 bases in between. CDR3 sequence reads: CASSYIRGSNSYEQYF. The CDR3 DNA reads TGTGCCAGCAGTTACATTAGAGGGTCGAACTCCTACGAGCAGTACTTC.

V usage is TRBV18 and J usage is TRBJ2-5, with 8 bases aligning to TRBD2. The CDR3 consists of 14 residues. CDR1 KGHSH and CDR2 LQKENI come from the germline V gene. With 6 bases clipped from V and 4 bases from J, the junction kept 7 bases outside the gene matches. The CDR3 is CASSYYAGGETQYF. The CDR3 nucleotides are TGTGCCAGCTCCTACTACGCGGGAGGAGAGACCCAGTACTTC.

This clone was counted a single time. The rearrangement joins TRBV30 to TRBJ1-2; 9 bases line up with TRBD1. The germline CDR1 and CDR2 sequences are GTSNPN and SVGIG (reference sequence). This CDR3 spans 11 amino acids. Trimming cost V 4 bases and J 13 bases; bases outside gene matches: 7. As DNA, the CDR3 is TGTGCCTGGACCGTGGACAGGGGATCCACCTTC. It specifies CAWTVDRGSTF.

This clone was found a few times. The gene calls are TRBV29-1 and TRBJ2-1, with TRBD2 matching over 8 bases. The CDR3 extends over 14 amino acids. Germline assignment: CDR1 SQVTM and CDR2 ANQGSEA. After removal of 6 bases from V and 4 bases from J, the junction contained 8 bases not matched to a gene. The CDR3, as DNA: TGCAGCGTGGGGGTGGCGGGAGGTTACAATGAGCAGTTCTTC. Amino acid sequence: CSVGVAGGYNEQFF.

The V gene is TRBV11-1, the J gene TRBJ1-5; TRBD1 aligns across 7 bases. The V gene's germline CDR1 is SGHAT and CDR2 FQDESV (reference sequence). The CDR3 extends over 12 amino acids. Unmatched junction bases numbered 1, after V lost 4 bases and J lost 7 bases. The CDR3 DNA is TGTGCCAGCAGCTCAGGGGGGCAGCCCCAGCATTTT. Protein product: CASSSGGQPQHF.

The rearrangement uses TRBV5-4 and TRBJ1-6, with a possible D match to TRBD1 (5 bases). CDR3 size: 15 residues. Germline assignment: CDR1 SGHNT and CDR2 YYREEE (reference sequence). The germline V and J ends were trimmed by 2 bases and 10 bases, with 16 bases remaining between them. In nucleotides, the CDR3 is TGTGCCAGCAGCTTCGACAGCTTTATGGGCTCACCCCTCCACTTT. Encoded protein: CASSFDSFMGSPLHF. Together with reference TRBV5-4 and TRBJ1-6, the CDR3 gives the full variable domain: ETGVTQSPTHLIKTRGQQVTLRCSSQSGHNTVSWYQQALGQGPQFIFQYYREEENGRGNFPPRFSGLQFPNYSSELNVNALELDDSALYLCASSFDSFMGSPLHFGNGTRLTVT.

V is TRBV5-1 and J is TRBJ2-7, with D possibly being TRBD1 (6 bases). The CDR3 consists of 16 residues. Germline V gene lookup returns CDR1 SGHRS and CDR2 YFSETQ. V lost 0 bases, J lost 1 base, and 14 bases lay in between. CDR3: CASSLAPGVKSYEQYF. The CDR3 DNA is TGCGCCAGCAGCTTGGCCCCAGGGGTGAAATCCTACGAGCAGTACTTC.

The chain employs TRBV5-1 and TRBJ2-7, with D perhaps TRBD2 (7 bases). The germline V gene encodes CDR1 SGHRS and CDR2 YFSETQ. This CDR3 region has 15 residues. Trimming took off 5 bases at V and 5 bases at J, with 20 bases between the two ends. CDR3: CASSLMGGAFDEQYF. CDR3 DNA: TGCGCCAGCAGTCTGATGGGGGGGGCTTTCGACGAGCAGTACTTC.

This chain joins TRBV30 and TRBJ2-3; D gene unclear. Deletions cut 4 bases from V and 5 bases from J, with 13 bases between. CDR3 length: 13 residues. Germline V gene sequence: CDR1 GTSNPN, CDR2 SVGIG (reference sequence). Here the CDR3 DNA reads TGTGCCTGGAACCCGCGGAGTGTAGATACGCAGTATTTT. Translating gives CAWNPRSVDTQYF.

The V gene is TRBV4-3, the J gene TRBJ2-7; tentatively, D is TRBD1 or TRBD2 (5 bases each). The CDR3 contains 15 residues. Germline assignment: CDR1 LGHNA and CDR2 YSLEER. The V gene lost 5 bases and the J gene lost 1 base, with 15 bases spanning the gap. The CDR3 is CASSLGTTPSYEQYF. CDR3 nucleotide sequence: TGCGCCAGCAGCTTAGGGACGACGCCTTCCTACGAGCAGTACTTC.

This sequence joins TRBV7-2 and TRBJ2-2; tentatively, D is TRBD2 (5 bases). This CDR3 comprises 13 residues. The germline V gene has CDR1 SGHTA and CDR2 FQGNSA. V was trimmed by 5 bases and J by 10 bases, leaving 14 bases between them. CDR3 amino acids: CASSPNRDQELFF. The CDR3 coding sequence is TGTGCCAGCAGCCCCAACCGGGATCAGGAGCTGTTTTTT.

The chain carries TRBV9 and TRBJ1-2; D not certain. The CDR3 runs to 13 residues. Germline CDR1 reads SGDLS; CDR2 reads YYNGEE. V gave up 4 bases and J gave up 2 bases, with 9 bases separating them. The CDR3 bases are TGTGCCAGCAGCCTTGGCTTAAACTATGGCTACACCTTC. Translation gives CASSLGLNYGYTF.

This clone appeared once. The CDR3 DNA follows: TGTGCCAGCAGCTTACGACAGGGGCCGAACACTGAAGCTTTCTTT. Its translation is CASSLRQGPNTEAFF. The chain combines TRBV7-9 with TRBJ1-1, with TRBD1 matching over 8 bases. CDR3 length: 15 amino acids. Germline V CDR1 and CDR2: SEHNR, FQNEAQ (reference sequence). Germline trimming cut 2 bases from V and 1 base from J; bases unmatched to any gene: 3.

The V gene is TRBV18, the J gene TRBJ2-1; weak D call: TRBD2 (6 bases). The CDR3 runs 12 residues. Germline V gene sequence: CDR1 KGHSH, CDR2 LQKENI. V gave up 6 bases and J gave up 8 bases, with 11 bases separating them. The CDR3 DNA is TGTGCCAGCTCCCCCGCGGGGTATGAGCAGTTCTTC. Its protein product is CASSPAGYEQFF.

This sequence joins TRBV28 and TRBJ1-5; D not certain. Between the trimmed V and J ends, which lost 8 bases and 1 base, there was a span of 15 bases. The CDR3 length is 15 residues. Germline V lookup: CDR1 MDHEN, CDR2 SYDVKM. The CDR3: CASQATPISNQPQHF. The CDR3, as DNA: TGTGCCAGCCAGGCGACACCGATAAGCAATCAGCCCCAGCATTTT.

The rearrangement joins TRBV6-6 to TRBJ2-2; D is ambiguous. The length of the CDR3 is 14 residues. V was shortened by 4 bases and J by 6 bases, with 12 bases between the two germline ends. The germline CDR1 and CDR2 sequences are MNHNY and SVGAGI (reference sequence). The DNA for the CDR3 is TGTGCCAGCAGTTCTCCCCCCGGCCCCGGGGAGCTGTTTTTT. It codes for CASSSPPGPGELFF.

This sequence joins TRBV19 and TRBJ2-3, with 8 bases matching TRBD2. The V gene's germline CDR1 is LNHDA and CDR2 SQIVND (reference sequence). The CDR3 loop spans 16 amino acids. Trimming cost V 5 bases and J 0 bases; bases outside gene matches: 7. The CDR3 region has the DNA TGTGCCAGTAGTCCCGGACTAGCCCTTAGCACAGATACGCAGTATTTT. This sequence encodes CASSPGLALSTDTQYF.

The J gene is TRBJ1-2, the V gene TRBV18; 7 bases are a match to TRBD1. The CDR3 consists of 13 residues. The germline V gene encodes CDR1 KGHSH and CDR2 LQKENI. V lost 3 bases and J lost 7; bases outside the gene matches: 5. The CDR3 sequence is CASSPLRDSGYTF. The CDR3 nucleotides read TGTGCCAGCTCACCCCTCAGGGACAGTGGCTACACCTTC.

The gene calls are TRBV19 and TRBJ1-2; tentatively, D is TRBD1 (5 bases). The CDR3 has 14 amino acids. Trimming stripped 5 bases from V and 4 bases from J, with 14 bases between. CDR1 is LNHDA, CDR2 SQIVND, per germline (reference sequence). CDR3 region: CASSLNRQGYGYTF. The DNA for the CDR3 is TGTGCCAGTAGTCTGAACAGGCAGGGCTATGGCTACACCTTC.

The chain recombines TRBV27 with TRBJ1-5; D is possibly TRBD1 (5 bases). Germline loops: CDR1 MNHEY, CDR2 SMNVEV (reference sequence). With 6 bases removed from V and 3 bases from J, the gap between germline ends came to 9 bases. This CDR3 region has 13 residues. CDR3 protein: CASSSDINQPQHF. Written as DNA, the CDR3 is TGTGCCAGCAGCTCGGACATCAATCAGCCCCAGCATTTT.

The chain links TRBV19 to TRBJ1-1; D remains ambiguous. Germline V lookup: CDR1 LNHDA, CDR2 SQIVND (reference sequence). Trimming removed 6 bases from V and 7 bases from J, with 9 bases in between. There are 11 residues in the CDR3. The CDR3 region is CASRGLLEAFF. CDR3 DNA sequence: TGTGCCAGTAGAGGCCTACTTGAAGCTTTCTTT.

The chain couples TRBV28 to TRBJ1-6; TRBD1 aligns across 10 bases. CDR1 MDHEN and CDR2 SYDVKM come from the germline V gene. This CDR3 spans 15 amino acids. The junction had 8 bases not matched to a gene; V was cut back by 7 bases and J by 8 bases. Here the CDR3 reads CASNQPGQGYSPLHF. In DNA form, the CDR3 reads TGTGCCAGCAATCAACCGGGACAGGGGTATTCACCCCTCCACTTT. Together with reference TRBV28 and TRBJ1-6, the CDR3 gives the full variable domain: DVKVTQSSRYLVKRTGEKVFLECVQDMDHENMFWYRQDPGLGLRLIYFSYDVKMKEKGDIPEGYSVSREKKERFSLILESASTNQTSMYLCASNQPGQGYSPLHFGNGTRLTVT.

CDR3 DNA: TGTGCCAGCTCACCTGGGCCCTTTGCAACTAATGAAAAACTGTTTTTT. Protein sequence: CASSPGPFATNEKLFF. This rearrangement joins TRBV18 to TRBJ1-4; no clear D. The germline CDR1 and CDR2 sequences are KGHSH and LQKENI. Trimming removed 3 bases from V and 0 bases from J, with 11 bases in between. The CDR3 is 16 residues long.

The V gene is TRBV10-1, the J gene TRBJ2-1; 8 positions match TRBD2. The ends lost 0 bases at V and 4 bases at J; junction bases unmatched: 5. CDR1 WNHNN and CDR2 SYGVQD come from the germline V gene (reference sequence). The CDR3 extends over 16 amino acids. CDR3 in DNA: TGCGCCAGCAGTGAGTCGAGACTAGCGTGGTACAATGAGCAGTTCTTC. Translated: CASSESRLAWYNEQFF.

CDR3 protein: CASSPKGGTGTEAFF. CDR3 bases: TGTGCCAGCAGTCCAAAAGGTGGCACGGGGACTGAAGCTTTCTTT. V is TRBV7-3 and J is TRBJ1-1, with D uncertain. Germline V lookup: CDR1 SGHTA, CDR2 FQGTGA. There are 15 residues in the CDR3. Trimming cost V 6 bases and J 5 bases, with 19 bases left between them.

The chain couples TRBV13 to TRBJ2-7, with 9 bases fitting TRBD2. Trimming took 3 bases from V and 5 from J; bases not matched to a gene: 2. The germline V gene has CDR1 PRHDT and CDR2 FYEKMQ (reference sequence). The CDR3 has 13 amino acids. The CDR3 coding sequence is TGTGCCAGCAGCTTTAGGACTAGCGACGAGCAGTACTTC. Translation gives CASSFRTSDEQYF. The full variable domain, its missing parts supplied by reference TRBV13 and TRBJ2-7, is AAGVIQSPRHLIKEKRETATLKCYPIPRHDTVYWYQQGPGQDPQFLISFYEKMQSDKGSIPDRFSAQQFSDYHSELNMSSLELGDSALYFCASSFRTSDEQYFGPGTRLTVT.

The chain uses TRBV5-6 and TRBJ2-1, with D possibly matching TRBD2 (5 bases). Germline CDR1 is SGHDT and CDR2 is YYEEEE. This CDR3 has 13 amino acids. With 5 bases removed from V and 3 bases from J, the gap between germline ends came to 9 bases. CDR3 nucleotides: TGTGCCAGCAGTCCCGGGATCTACAATGAGCAGTTCTTC. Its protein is CASSPGIYNEQFF.

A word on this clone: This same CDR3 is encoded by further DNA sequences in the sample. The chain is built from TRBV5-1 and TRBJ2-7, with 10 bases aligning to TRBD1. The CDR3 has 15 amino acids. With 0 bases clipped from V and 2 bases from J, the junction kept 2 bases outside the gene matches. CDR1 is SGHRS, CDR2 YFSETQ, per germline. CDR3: CASSLGGTGAYEQYF. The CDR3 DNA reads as TGCGCCAGCAGCTTGGGCGGGACAGGGGCCTACGAGCAGTACTTC.